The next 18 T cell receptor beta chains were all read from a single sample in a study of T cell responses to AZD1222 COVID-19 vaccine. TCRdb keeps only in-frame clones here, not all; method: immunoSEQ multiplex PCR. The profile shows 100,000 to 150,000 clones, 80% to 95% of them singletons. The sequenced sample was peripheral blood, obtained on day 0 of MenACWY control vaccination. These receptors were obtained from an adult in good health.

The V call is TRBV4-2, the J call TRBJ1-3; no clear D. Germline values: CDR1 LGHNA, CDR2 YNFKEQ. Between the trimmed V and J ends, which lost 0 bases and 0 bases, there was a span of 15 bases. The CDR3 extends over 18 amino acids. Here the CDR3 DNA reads TGTGCCAGCAGCCAAGAAAAGGGCTTTCCGAGCTCTGGAAACACCATATATTTT. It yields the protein CASSQEKGFPSSGNTIYF.

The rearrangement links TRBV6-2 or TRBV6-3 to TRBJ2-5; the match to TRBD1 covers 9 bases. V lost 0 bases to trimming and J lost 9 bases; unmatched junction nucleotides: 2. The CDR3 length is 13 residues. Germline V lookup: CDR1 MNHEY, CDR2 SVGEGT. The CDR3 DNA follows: TGTGCCAGCAGTTACTCGACAGGGGGGGCCCAGTACTTC. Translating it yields CASSYSTGGAQYF.

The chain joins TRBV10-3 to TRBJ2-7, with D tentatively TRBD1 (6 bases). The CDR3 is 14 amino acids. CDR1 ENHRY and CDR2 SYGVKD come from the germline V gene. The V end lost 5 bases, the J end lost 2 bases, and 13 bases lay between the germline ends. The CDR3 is CAISPRQETYEQYF. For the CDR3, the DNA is TGTGCCATCAGTCCGCGACAGGAGACCTACGAGCAGTACTTC.

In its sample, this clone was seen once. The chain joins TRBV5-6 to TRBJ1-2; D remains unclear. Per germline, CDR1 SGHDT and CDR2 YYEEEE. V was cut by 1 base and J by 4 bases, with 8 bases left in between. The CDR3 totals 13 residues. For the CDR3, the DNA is TGTGCCAGCAGCTTGACCCGATCCTATGGCTACACCTTC. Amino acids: CASSLTRSYGYTF.

CDR3 DNA: TGTGCCAGCTCACCATGGACAGGGATGAACACTGAAGCTTTCTTT. Protein sequence: CASSPWTGMNTEAFF. This chain uses TRBV18 with TRBJ1-1; 8 bases agree with TRBD1. CDR1 and CDR2 from the germline V gene are KGHSH and LQKENI. CDR3 size: 15 residues. V dropped 2 bases and J dropped 0; count of bases not matched to a gene: 2.

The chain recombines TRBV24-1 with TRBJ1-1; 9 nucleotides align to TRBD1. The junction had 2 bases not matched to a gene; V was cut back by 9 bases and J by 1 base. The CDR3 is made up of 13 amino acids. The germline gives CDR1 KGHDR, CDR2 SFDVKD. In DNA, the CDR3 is TGTGCCACCCGGGGACAGGGGAACACTGAAGCTTTCTTT. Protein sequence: CATRGQGNTEAFF.

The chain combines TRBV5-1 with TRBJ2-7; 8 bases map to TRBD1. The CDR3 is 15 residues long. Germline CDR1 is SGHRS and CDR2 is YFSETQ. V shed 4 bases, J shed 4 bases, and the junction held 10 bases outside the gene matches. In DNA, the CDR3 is TGCGCCAGCAGCCATGGGGGACAGGCGTATTACGAGCAGTACTTC. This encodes CASSHGGQAYYEQYF.

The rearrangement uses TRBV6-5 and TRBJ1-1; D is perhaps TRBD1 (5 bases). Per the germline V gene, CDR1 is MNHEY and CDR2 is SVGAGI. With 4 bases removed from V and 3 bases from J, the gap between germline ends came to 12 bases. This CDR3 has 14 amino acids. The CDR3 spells CASSWGQGDTEAFF. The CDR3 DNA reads TGTGCCAGCAGTTGGGGCCAGGGCGACACTGAAGCTTTCTTT.

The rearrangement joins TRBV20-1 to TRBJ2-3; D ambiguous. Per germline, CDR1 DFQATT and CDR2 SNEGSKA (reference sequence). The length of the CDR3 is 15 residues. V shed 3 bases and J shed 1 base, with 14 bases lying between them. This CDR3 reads CSASRLNSRTDTQYF. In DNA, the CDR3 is TGCAGTGCTAGTCGGCTGAACTCTCGCACAGATACGCAGTATTTT.

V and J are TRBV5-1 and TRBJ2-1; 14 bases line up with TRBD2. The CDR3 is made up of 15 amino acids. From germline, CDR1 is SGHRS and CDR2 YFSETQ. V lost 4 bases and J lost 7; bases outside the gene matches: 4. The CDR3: CASSPGTSGSNEQFF. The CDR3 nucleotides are TGCGCCAGCAGCCCCGGGACTAGCGGGAGTAATGAGCAGTTCTTC.

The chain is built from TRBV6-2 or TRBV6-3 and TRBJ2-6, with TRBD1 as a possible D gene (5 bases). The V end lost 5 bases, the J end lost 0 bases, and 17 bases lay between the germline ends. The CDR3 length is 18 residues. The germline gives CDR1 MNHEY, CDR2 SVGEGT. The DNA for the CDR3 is TGTGCCAGCAGTCGCCGCCCCCTGGGGCGCTCTGGGGCCAACGTCCTGACTTTC. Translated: CASSRRPLGRSGANVLTF.

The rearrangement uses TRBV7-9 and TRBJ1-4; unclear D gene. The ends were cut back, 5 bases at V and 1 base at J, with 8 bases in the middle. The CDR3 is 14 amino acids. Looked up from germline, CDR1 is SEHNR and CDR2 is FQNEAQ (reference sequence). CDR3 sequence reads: CASSRAETNEKLFF. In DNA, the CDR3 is TGTGCCAGCAGCCGAGCCGAAACTAATGAAAAACTGTTTTTT.

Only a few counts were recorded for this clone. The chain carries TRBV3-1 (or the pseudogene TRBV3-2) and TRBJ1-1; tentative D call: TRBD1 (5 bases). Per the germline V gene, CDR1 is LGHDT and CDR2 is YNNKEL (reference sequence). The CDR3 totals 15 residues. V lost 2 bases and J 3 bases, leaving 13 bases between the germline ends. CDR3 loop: CASSQPGDGYTEAFF. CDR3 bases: TGTGCCAGCAGCCAACCGGGGGACGGATACACTGAAGCTTTCTTT.

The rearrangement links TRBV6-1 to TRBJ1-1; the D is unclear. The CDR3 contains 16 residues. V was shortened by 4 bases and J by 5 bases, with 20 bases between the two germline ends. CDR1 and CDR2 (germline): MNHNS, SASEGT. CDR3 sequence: CASSGIQSVIGTEAFF. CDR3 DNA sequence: TGTGCCAGCAGTGGCATACAGTCGGTTATTGGGACTGAAGCTTTCTTT.

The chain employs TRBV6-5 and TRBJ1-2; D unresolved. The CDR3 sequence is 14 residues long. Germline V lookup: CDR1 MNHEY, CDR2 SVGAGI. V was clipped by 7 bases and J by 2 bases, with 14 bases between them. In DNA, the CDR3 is TGTGCCAGCACCTTAGGGTGGGGAAACTATGGCTACACCTTC. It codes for CASTLGWGNYGYTF.

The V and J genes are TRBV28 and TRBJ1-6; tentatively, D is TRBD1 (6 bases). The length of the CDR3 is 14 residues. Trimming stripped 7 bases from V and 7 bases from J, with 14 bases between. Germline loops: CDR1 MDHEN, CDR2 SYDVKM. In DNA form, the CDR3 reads TGTGCCAGCACCAAAGCCAGGGGAAATTCACCCCTCCACTTT. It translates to CASTKARGNSPLHF.

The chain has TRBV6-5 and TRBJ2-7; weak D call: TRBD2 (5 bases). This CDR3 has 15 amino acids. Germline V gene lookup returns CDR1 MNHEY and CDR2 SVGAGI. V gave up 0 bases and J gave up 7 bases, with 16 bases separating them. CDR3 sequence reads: CASSYSQTGPGEQYF. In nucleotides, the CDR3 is TGTGCCAGCAGTTACTCACAGACTGGGCCGGGGGAGCAGTACTTC.

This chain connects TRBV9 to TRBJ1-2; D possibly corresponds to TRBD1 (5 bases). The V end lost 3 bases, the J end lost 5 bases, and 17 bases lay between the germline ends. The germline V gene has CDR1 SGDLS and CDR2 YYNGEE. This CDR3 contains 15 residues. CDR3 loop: CASSASSGARYGYTF. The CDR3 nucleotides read TGTGCCAGCAGCGCCAGCAGTGGGGCACGATATGGCTACACCTTC. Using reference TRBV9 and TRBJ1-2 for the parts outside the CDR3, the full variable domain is DSGVTQTPKHLITATGQRVTLRCSPRSGDLSVYWYQQSLDQGLQFLIQYYNGEERAKGNILERFSAQQFPDLHSELNLSSLELGDSALYFCASSASSGARYGYTFGSGTRLTVV.